A selection of T cell receptor beta chains follows, all from one sample in a study of blood T cell repertoires in COVID-19. Method: immunoSEQ multiplex PCR; TCRdb's copy keeps in-frame clones and lacks some. The repertoire holds around 100,000 clones, 70% to 90% seen once, with 3% to 3.5% in the top ten. The sample was peripheral blood. These receptors all stem from a man aged 50 to 60 in a cohort sampled during active COVID-19. Each CDR3 is given with its conserved first and last residue. The D gene is left open where the match is weak. Where a row states a size, it is once, few, many or the class of an expanded clone; other rows omit it.

j_call | v_call | d_call | cdr3_length | clone_size | cdr3_aa | cdr3_nt
TRBJ2-2 | TRBV5-6 | TRBD1 | 14 | NA | CASSLPGGNGELFF | TGTGCCAGCAGCTTGCCAGGGGGCAACGGGGAGCTGTTTTTT
TRBJ2-5 | TRBV4-2 | TRBD1 | 16 | NA | CASSLAGTGGQETQYF | TGTGCCAGCAGCCTAGCCGGGACAGGGGGCCAAGAGACCCAGTACTTC
TRBJ1-3 | TRBV25-1 | TRBD1 | 14 | once | CASSEGTVGNTIYF | TGTGCCAGCAGTGAAGGGACAGTAGGAAACACCATATATTTT
TRBJ2-7 | TRBV2 | TRBD1 | 15 | NA | CASRADRAISYEQYF | TGTGCCAGCAGAGCCGACAGGGCCATCTCCTACGAGCAGTACTTC
TRBJ1-5 | TRBV19 | NA | 15 | NA | CASSMTGDFHQPQHF | TGTGCCAGTAGTATGACCGGGGATTTCCATCAGCCCCAGCATTTT
TRBJ1-2 | TRBV3-1/TRBV3-2 | NA | 14 | NA | CASSQGHTFYGYTF | TGTGCCAGCAGCCAAGGACATACATTCTATGGCTACACCTTC
TRBJ1-2 | TRBV7-9 | TRBD1 | 15 | once | CASSSGGTVGYGYTF | TGTGCCAGCAGCTCAGGCGGGACAGTGGGCTATGGCTACACCTTC
TRBJ2-1 | TRBV2 | TRBD2 | 16 | NA | CASSGAGLAGGNEQFF | TGTGCCAGCAGTGGCGCGGGACTAGCGGGGGGCAATGAGCAGTTCTTC
TRBJ1-2 | TRBV19 | TRBD1 | 16 | NA | CASSRKKDRDAYGYTF | TGTGCCAGTAGTAGAAAGAAGGACAGGGACGCGTATGGCTACACCTTC
TRBJ1-2 | TRBV19 | NA | 12 | NA | CASSIRNYGYTF | TGTGCCAGTAGTATACGTAACTATGGCTACACCTTC
TRBJ2-3 | TRBV13 | NA | 14 | NA | CASSAFGQRPAPYF | TGTGCCAGCAGCGCCTTCGGACAGAGGCCCGCCCCGTATTTT
TRBJ1-2 | TRBV20-1 | NA | 11 | NA | CSSTADYGYTF | TGCAGCTCGACAGCTGACTATGGCTACACCTTC
TRBJ2-3 | TRBV7-9 | TRBD1 | 16 | NA | CASSPPGTGRTDTQYF | TGTGCCAGCAGCCCCCCCGGGACAGGCCGCACAGATACGCAGTATTTT
TRBJ2-7 | TRBV10-3 | TRBD1 | 14 | NA | CAIRPFGQGDEQYF | TGTGCCATCAGGCCCTTTGGACAGGGAGACGAGCAGTACTTC
TRBJ2-5 | TRBV19 | NA | 15 | once | CASSLSSGYQETQYF | TGTGCCAGTAGCCTTAGCTCCGGGTACCAAGAGACCCAGTACTTC
TRBJ2-1 | TRBV18 | TRBD1 | 17 | once | CASSRLGTGGRHNEQFF | TGTGCCAGCTCACGTTTAGGGACAGGGGGTCGCCACAATGAGCAGTTCTTC
TRBJ2-5 | TRBV7-9 | NA | 15 | NA | CASSFIQALMETQYF | TGTGCCAGCAGCTTTATACAGGCTTTAATGGAGACCCAGTACTTC
TRBJ1-5 | TRBV11-2 | NA | 14 | NA | CASSLAGGNQPQHF | TGTGCCAGCAGCTTAGCGGGGGGCAATCAGCCCCAGCATTTT
TRBJ1-2 | TRBV10-3 | NA | 13 | once | CATQMTPTDGYTF | TGTGCCACCCAAATGACTCCGACAGATGGCTACACCTTC
TRBJ2-3 | TRBV27 | TRBD2 | 17 | NA | CASSFVTSGGNTDTQYF | TGTGCCAGCAGCTTCGTCACTAGCGGGGGGAACACAGATACGCAGTATTTT
TRBJ1-2 | TRBV28 | TRBD1 | 14 | NA | CASSSTGGRYGYTF | TGTGCCAGCAGTTCCACAGGGGGCAGGTATGGCTACACCTTC
TRBJ2-3 | TRBV9 | TRBD1 | 14 | NA | CASSSRTGTDTQYF | TGTGCCAGCAGCTCAAGGACAGGGACAGATACGCAGTATTTT
TRBJ1-1 | TRBV5-1 | NA | 13 | NA | CASSRGADTEAFF | TGCGCCAGCAGTCGGGGGGCCGACACTGAAGCTTTCTTT
TRBJ2-1 | TRBV27 | TRBD2 | 14 | NA | CASSSGGRYNEQFF | TGTGCCAGCAGTTCGGGGGGTCGGTACAATGAGCAGTTCTTC
TRBJ1-2 | TRBV7-2 | NA | 15 | NA | CASSLALGGIYGYTF | TGTGCCAGCAGCTTAGCGCTTGGGGGGATCTATGGCTACACCTTC
TRBJ2-1 | TRBV5-1 | NA | 16 | NA | CASTRGPSDSYNEQFF | TGCGCCAGCACCCGGGGTCCGTCAGATTCCTACAATGAGCAGTTCTTC
TRBJ2-3 | TRBV3-1/TRBV3-2 | TRBD2 | 19 | NA | CASSRTSGGPFRSTDTQYF | TGTGCCAGCAGCCGGACTAGCGGGGGACCTTTCCGTAGCACAGATACGCAGTATTTT
TRBJ2-7 | TRBV6-5 | NA | 14 | NA | CASSFSGNTYEQYF | TGTGCCAGCAGTTTTTCCGGGAATACCTACGAGCAGTACTTC
TRBJ2-7 | TRBV6-6 | TRBD1 | 13 | NA | CASQQGDSYEQYF | TGTGCCAGCCAGCAGGGGGACTCCTACGAGCAGTACTTC
TRBJ2-2 | TRBV5-5 | NA | 16 | NA | CASSPDGGTPRGELFF | TGTGCCAGCAGTCCGGACGGCGGGACTCCGAGGGGGGAGCTGTTTTTT
TRBJ1-1 | TRBV6-5 | TRBD1 | 14 | NA | CASRPTGEVTKAFF | TGTGCCAGCAGACCGACAGGGGAGGTTACGAAAGCTTTCTTT
TRBJ1-3 | TRBV19 | NA | 14 | NA | CASSITGSGNTIYF | TGTGCCAGTAGTATAACTGGCTCTGGAAACACCATATATTTT
TRBJ2-3 | TRBV6-2/TRBV6-3 | TRBD2 | 16 | NA | CASSPTSGGSTDTQYF | TGTGCCAGCAGCCCTACTAGCGGGGGGTCCACAGATACGCAGTATTTT
TRBJ1-3 | TRBV10-3 | TRBD1 | 15 | NA | CAISVGDRAGNTIYF | TGTGCCATCAGTGTGGGGGACAGGGCTGGAAACACCATATATTTT
TRBJ1-6 | TRBV6-6 | TRBD1 | 15 | few | CASSYSTGPNSPLHF | TGTGCCAGCAGTTACTCGACAGGGCCTAATTCACCCCTCCACTTT
TRBJ1-2 | TRBV5-4 | TRBD1 | 14 | NA | CASSPDTTGAGYTF | TGTGCCAGCAGCCCCGATACTACAGGGGCGGGCTACACCTTC
TRBJ2-6 | TRBV5-6 | NA | 19 | NA | CASSPTLGGFLSGANVLTF | TGTGCCAGCAGCCCGACCTTGGGAGGTTTTTTGTCTGGGGCCAACGTCCTGACTTTC
TRBJ1-6 | TRBV3-1/TRBV3-2 | NA | 12 | NA | CASSQGSGALHF | TGTGCCAGCAGCCAAGGAAGCGGGGCCCTCCACTTT
TRBJ2-1 | TRBV6-5 | TRBD1 | 14 | NA | CATPRTGVINEQFF | TGTGCCACCCCTAGGACAGGGGTTATTAATGAGCAGTTCTTC
TRBJ2-3 | TRBV29-1 | TRBD2 | 14 | once | CSVRGGPNGDTQYF | TGCAGCGTCCGCGGGGGGCCGAATGGAGATACGCAGTATTTT
TRBJ2-1 | TRBV11-3 | TRBD2 | 14 | NA | CASSLKRGYNEQFF | TGTGCCAGCAGCTTAAAGCGGGGATACAATGAGCAGTTCTTC
TRBJ1-3 | TRBV9 | NA | 17 | NA | CASSPSDRLYSGNTIYF | TGTGCCAGCAGCCCCAGCGACAGGTTATACTCTGGAAACACCATATATTTT
TRBJ2-1 | TRBV5-1 | TRBD2 | 15 | NA | CASSLRPSGGHEQFF | TGCGCCAGCAGCTTGAGGCCTAGCGGGGGCCATGAGCAGTTCTTC
TRBJ2-3 | TRBV9 | TRBD2 | 19 | once | CASSALGSGGLGSLDTQYF | TGTGCCAGCAGCGCCCTGGGTAGCGGGGGGTTAGGGTCTTTAGATACGCAGTATTTT
TRBJ1-3 | TRBV5-1 | NA | 14 | NA | CASSGGNSGNTIYF | TGCGCCAGCAGTGGGGGGAACTCTGGAAACACCATATATTTT
TRBJ2-5 | TRBV4-1 | TRBD2 | 17 | NA | CASSPGGGSGLAETQYF | TGCGCCAGCAGCCCCGGAGGGGGGTCTGGACTAGCAGAGACCCAGTACTTC
TRBJ2-2 | TRBV2 | TRBD1 | 15 | once | CASRVGTGSNGELFF | TGTGCCAGCAGGGTGGGGACAGGGTCGAACGGGGAGCTGTTTTTT
TRBJ2-3 | TRBV4-2 | NA | 14 | few | CASSGSGHTDTQYF | TGTGCCAGCAGCGGGAGTGGGCACACAGATACGCAGTATTTT
TRBJ1-2 | TRBV2 | NA | 13 | NA | CASTGQGSDGYTF | TGTGCCAGCACCGGGCAGGGGAGCGATGGCTACACCTTC
TRBJ2-1 | TRBV5-1 | TRBD2 | 14 | NA | CASSFGLAGVEQFF | TGCGCCAGCAGCTTCGGACTAGCGGGGGTTGAGCAGTTCTTC
TRBJ2-5 | TRBV6-6 | TRBD1 | 16 | NA | CASSYSGTVGQETQYF | TGTGCCAGCAGTTACTCCGGGACAGTAGGACAAGAGACCCAGTACTTC
TRBJ2-5 | TRBV7-7 | NA | 13 | once | CASSLGRGETQYF | TGTGCCAGCAGCCTGGGGCGGGGAGAGACCCAGTACTTC
TRBJ1-1 | TRBV11-3 | NA | 13 | NA | CASSSDTYTEAFF | TGTGCCAGCAGCTCCGACACCTACACTGAAGCTTTCTTT
TRBJ2-7 | TRBV6-5 | TRBD1 | 14 | NA | CASRQGQGSYEQYF | TGTGCCAGCAGACAGGGACAGGGGTCATACGAGCAGTACTTC
TRBJ1-2 | TRBV6-1 | TRBD1 | 18 | NA | CASSEGGTGGKANYGYTF | TGTGCCAGCAGTGAAGGGGGGACAGGGGGCAAAGCTAACTATGGCTACACCTTC
TRBJ2-3 | TRBV6-5 | NA | 14 | NA | CASSYIQGADTQYF | TGTGCCAGCAGTTACATCCAGGGCGCAGATACGCAGTATTTT
TRBJ1-5 | TRBV19 | NA | 16 | NA | CASSSISGKENQPQHF | TGTGCCAGTAGTAGTATATCAGGGAAGGAGAATCAGCCCCAGCATTTT
TRBJ2-1 | TRBV18 | TRBD1 | 14 | NA | CASSPRDRAYEQFF | TGTGCCAGCTCACCAAGGGACAGGGCATATGAGCAGTTCTTC
TRBJ2-7 | TRBV7-9 | TRBD1 | 17 | NA | CASSLAGTGFAFYEQYF | TGTGCCAGCAGCTTAGCCGGGACAGGGTTCGCTTTCTACGAGCAGTACTTC